These T cell receptor beta chains were read from a single sample in a study of type 1 regulatory T cells. TCRdb fed the reads into MiXCR, producing one record per CDR3 protein. The sample shows 88,000 or so distinct CDR3 sequences, around a third of them seen only once. The sample comprised CD4+ T cells, either the whole sample or a sorted fraction (not recorded which). Every receptor here comes from a human donor in good health. CDR3s include the opening cysteine and the closing phenylalanine or tryptophan. A D gene is named only where the DNA matches it firmly. Rows may omit the clone size; those that give it use once, few, many or a size class.

J gene | clone size | D gene | V gene | CDR3 protein | CDR3 DNA
TRBJ2-3 | NA | TRBD2 | TRBV5-1 | CASRLAGSTDTQYF | TGCGCCAGCAGACTAGCGGGATCCACAGATACGCAGTATTTT
TRBJ2-2 | NA | NA | TRBV18 | CASSPQSGELFF | TGTGCCAGCTCACCACAATCCGGGGAGCTGTTTTTT
TRBJ2-1 | NA | TRBD2 | TRBV19 | CASTVVGGGSNEQFF | TGTGCCAGTACGGTAGTCGGGGGAGGGTCAAATGAGCAGTTCTTC
TRBJ2-3 | many | TRBD2 | TRBV20-1 | CSATGTMSGSDTDTQYF | TGCAGTGCTACCGGGACGATGAGCGGGAGTGACACAGATACGCAGTATTTT
TRBJ2-5 | NA | NA | TRBV21-1 | CASSKALQGEETQYF | TGTGCCAGCAGCAAAGCGCTACAGGGTGAAGAGACCCAGTACTTC
TRBJ2-3 | few | NA | TRBV29-1 | CSVVEGTDTQYF | TGCAGCGTTGTTGAGGGCACAGATACGCAGTATTTT
TRBJ2-7 | few | NA | TRBV7-6 | CASSLTRDPPGYEQYF | TGTGCCAGCAGCCTCACCAGGGACCCCCCTGGTTACGAGCAGTACTTC
TRBJ1-5 | NA | NA | TRBV20-1 | CSARVTGSGNQPQHF | TGCAGTGCTAGAGTGACAGGTTCGGGCAATCAGCCCCAGCATTTT
TRBJ2-1 | NA | TRBD2 | TRBV3-1 | CASSQDTAGRDEQFF | TGTGCCAGCAGCCAAGATACAGCAGGGAGGGATGAGCAGTTCTTC
TRBJ2-3 | NA | NA | TRBV7-6 | CASSTTLSTDTQYF | TGTGCCAGCAGCACTACGCTAAGCACAGATACGCAGTATTTT
TRBJ2-1 | NA | TRBD2 | TRBV6-5 | CASSYIAGAFNEQFF | TGTGCCAGCAGTTACATAGCGGGAGCCTTCAATGAGCAGTTCTTC
TRBJ2-7 | NA | NA | TRBV4-2 | CASSQDVGGRDYEQYF | TGTGCCAGCAGCCAAGATGTTGGCGGAAGGGACTACGAGCAGTACTTC
TRBJ1-1 | few | NA | TRBV5-6 | CASTYRVNTEAFF | TGTGCCAGCACCTACAGGGTGAACACTGAAGCTTTCTTT
TRBJ2-7 | NA | TRBD1 | TRBV5-1 | CASSLMGQGAREQYF | TGCGCCAGCAGCTTGATGGGACAGGGGGCGCGAGAGCAGTACTTC
TRBJ2-3 | NA | TRBD2 | TRBV3-1 | CASSQDLAVRGRSLGADTQYF | TGTGCCAGCAGCCAAGATCTGGCCGTCCGCGGGAGGAGTCTAGGTGCAGATACGCAGTATTTT
TRBJ2-3 | many | TRBD2 | TRBV7-2 | CASSYSGSGEGTQYF | TGTGCCAGCAGCTATAGCGGGAGCGGGGAGGGTACGCAGTATTTT
TRBJ1-6 | NA | TRBD1 | TRBV12-3/TRBV12-4 | CASRRTGESPLHF | TGTGCCAGCCGGCGGACAGGGGAGTCACCCCTCCACTTT
TRBJ2-7 | many | TRBD2 | TRBV7-8 | CASSQGLAGGPVSEQYF | TGTGCCAGCAGCCAGGGACTAGCGGGAGGGCCCGTATCCGAGCAGTACTTC
TRBJ2-5 | many | TRBD2 | TRBV6-6 | CASSERLAGETQYF | TGTGCCAGCAGTGAGAGACTAGCGGGTGAGACCCAGTACTTC
TRBJ2-1 | NA | TRBD2 | TRBV7-8 | CASSLARTSPFNEQFF | TGTGCCAGCAGCTTAGCGCGGACTAGCCCCTTCAATGAGCAGTTCTTC
TRBJ1-1 | NA | TRBD1 | TRBV19 | CASSGRDRGNTEAFF | TGTGCCAGTAGTGGCCGGGACAGGGGCAACACTGAAGCTTTCTTT
TRBJ1-2 | NA | TRBD1 | TRBV3-1 | CASSQPILGTGNNYGYTF | TGTGCCAGCAGCCAACCGATCCTAGGGACAGGGAATAACTATGGCTACACCTTC
TRBJ2-1 | few | TRBD2 | TRBV6-2/TRBV6-3 | CASSYSGGRDEQFF | TGTGCCAGCAGTTACTCCGGCGGGAGGGATGAGCAGTTCTTC
TRBJ2-5 | NA | NA | TRBV5-6 | CASSIPGGSETQYF | TGTGCCAGCAGCATTCCTGGGGGTTCCGAGACCCAGTACTTC
TRBJ2-5 | NA | TRBD2 | TRBV6-6 | CASRQLAAQETQYF | TGTGCCAGCAGGCAGCTAGCGGCCCAAGAGACCCAGTACTTC
TRBJ1-2 | NA | NA | TRBV19 | CASSDISYGYTF | TGTGCCAGCTCCGACATTAGCTATGGCTACACCTTC
TRBJ1-1 | NA | NA | TRBV7-8 | CASSIMNTEAFF | TGTGCCAGCAGCATTATGAACACTGAAGCTTTCTTT